Below, 23 T cell receptor beta chains from the same sample are listed, as sequenced in a study of T cell responses to AZD1222 COVID-19 vaccine. Sequencing used immunoSEQ multiplex PCR; TCRdb keeps in-frame clones, though not all of them. This sample has about 120,000 clones, with roughly 90% found just once. This material consisted of peripheral blood, taken 28 days after the second AZD1222 dose. The source is an adult who received the AZD1222 COVID-19 vaccine.

The V and J genes are TRBV28 and TRBJ1-1; 7 bases are shared with TRBD1. Germline V gene sequence: CDR1 MDHEN, CDR2 SYDVKM. The CDR3 sequence is 17 residues long. V shed 4 bases, J shed 6 bases, and the junction held 17 bases outside the gene matches. The CDR3 spells CASSWGRGRGDSAEAFF. The CDR3 DNA follows: TGTGCCAGCAGTTGGGGAAGGGGCAGGGGGGATTCCGCTGAAGCTTTCTTT.

J is TRBJ2-7 and V is TRBV5-4; the match to TRBD2 covers 8 bases. The CDR3 runs 16 residues. The germline V gene encodes CDR1 SGHNT and CDR2 YYREEE (reference sequence). The junction had 11 bases not matched to a gene; V was cut back by 0 bases and J by 6 bases. As DNA, the CDR3 is TGTGCCAGCAGCTTGGTGGCGGGAGGAGCGGGGTCCGAGCAGTACTTC. It codes for CASSLVAGGAGSEQYF. The entire variable domain, with the rest obtained from reference TRBV5-4 and TRBJ2-7, is as follows: ETGVTQSPTHLIKTRGQQVTLRCSSQSGHNTVSWYQQALGQGPQFIFQYYREEENGRGNFPPRFSGLQFPNYSSELNVNALELDDSALYLCASSLVAGGAGSEQYFGPGTRLTVT.

This chain joins TRBV14 and TRBJ2-5; no definite D call. Germline CDR1 SGHDN, CDR2 FVKESK. The V and J ends lost 4 bases and 4 bases respectively, with 10 bases between them. CDR3 length equals 13 residues. The CDR3, as DNA: TGTGCCAGCAGCCCTTCGATGTTAGAGACCCAGTACTTC. As protein: CASSPSMLETQYF.

CDR3 nucleotide sequence: TGTGCCAGCAGCTTAGAGGGAGGGTACGGCAATGAGCAGTTCTTC. It is translated as CASSLEGGYGNEQFF. The chain couples TRBV7-3 to TRBJ2-1; TRBD2 agrees at 7 bases. From germline, CDR1 is SGHTA and CDR2 FQGTGA. The CDR3 contains 15 residues. Unmatched junction bases numbered 7, after V lost 2 bases and J lost 6 bases.

The chain recombines TRBV6-2 or TRBV6-3 with TRBJ2-1; 7 positions agree with TRBD2. The CDR3 runs 18 residues. V gave up 5 bases and J gave up 7 bases; unmatched junction bases: 20. Germline loops: CDR1 MNHEY, CDR2 SVGEGT. The CDR3 nucleotides are TGTGCCAGCAGTACTATGATAATGGGCGGGAGTATTAGTAATGAGCAGTTCTTC. Translated, it gives CASSTMIMGGSISNEQFF.

This sequence joins TRBV5-8 and TRBJ2-1; 11 nucleotides match TRBD1. Germline values: CDR1 SGHTS, CDR2 YDEGEE. V trimming: 4 bases; J trimming: 5 bases; junction bases outside the gene matches: 8. This CDR3 region has 16 residues. The CDR3 DNA follows: TGTGCCAGCAGCAAAGGGCCGGACAGGGGGCACAATGAGCAGTTCTTC. It yields the protein CASSKGPDRGHNEQFF.

This clone was counted a single time. This chain uses TRBV19 with TRBJ2-3; D is possibly TRBD2 (6 bases). This CDR3 contains 14 residues. Per germline, CDR1 LNHDA and CDR2 SQIVND (reference sequence). V dropped 9 bases and J dropped 1 base, with 14 bases sitting between them. The CDR3 DNA follows: TGTGCCAGCCGTAGGGGCGGGGGCACAGATACGCAGTATTTT. Its protein is CASRRGGGTDTQYF.

The chain couples TRBV7-8 to TRBJ1-4, with D possibly being TRBD1 (5 bases). Germline CDR1 and CDR2: SGHVS and FQNEAQ. The CDR3 loop spans 16 amino acids. V lost 0 bases, J lost 8 bases, and 16 bases lay in between. CDR3 sequence (DNA): TGTGCCAGCAGCTTAGCATACCGGGACCTCCGGGAAAAACTGTTTTTT. This encodes CASSLAYRDLREKLFF.

The gene calls are TRBV19 and TRBJ2-5; possibly TRBD2 for D (6 bases). The ends were cut back, 10 bases at V and 5 bases at J, with 14 bases in the middle. The CDR3 extends over 12 amino acids. CDR1 and CDR2 (germline): LNHDA, SQIVND (reference sequence). The chain's CDR3 is CATWSGGETQYF. The CDR3 DNA is TGTGCCACCTGGTCTGGGGGGGAGACCCAGTACTTC.

The V call is TRBV15, the J call TRBJ1-2; 7 bases map to TRBD1. In germline, CDR1 is LNHNV, CDR2 YYDKDF (reference sequence). CDR3 length: 14 residues. V was clipped by 2 bases and J by 8 bases; unmatched bases: 8. CDR3 sequence reads: CATSRRTGERGYTF. The CDR3 region has the DNA TGTGCCACCAGCAGAAGAACAGGGGAGCGGGGCTACACCTTC.

V and J are TRBV7-2 and TRBJ2-7; 14 bases are shared with TRBD2. Trimming took 5 bases from V and 3 from J; bases not matched to a gene: 15. Germline V gene lookup returns CDR1 SGHTA and CDR2 FQGNSA. The CDR3 covers 19 residues. Here the CDR3 reads CASSPTGTSGRVGRYEQYF. DNA of the CDR3: TGTGCCAGCAGCCCGACCGGGACTAGCGGGAGAGTAGGCCGCTACGAGCAGTACTTC.

The chain uses TRBV9 and TRBJ1-4; D may be TRBD1 (5 bases). CDR3 length equals 14 residues. The ends were cut back, 0 bases at V and 8 bases at J, with 11 bases in the middle. From germline, CDR1 is SGDLS and CDR2 YYNGEE. The CDR3 spells CASSVAGWGEKLFF. CDR3 DNA sequence: TGTGCCAGCAGCGTAGCAGGGTGGGGGGAAAAACTGTTTTTT.

This chain uses TRBV27 with TRBJ2-2; D may be TRBD1 or TRBD2 (6 bases each). V was trimmed by 3 bases and J by 5 bases, leaving 16 bases between them. Germline CDR1 and CDR2: MNHEY and SMNVEV (reference sequence). There are 16 residues in the CDR3. CDR3 sequence reads: CASSFFGGRRTGELFF. CDR3 in DNA: TGTGCCAGCAGTTTTTTTGGGGGGCGCCGTACCGGGGAGCTGTTTTTT.

On this clone itself: Sequence at one end of the junction differs from germline and may be a read error. The V gene is TRBV6-1, the J gene TRBJ1-5, with a weak D call TRBD1 (5 bases). The CDR3 extends over 14 amino acids. The germline V gene has CDR1 MNHNS and CDR2 SASEGT. The CDR3 spells CASSEARGMPPVLF. The CDR3 DNA is TGTGCCAGCAGTGAAGCCCGGGGGATGCCGCCCGTGCTCTTT.

The chain couples TRBV5-6 to TRBJ1-2; D is possibly TRBD1 (5 bases). CDR1 is SGHDT and CDR2 is YYEEEE in the germline V gene. V lost 4 bases and J 9 bases, leaving 19 bases between the germline ends. The CDR3 extends over 14 amino acids. CDR3 region: CASSPVGGARSYTF. The CDR3 region has the DNA TGTGCCAGCAGCCCCGTCGGGGGAGCGAGAAGCTACACCTTC.

This clone was seen a single time. This chain joins TRBV11-2 and TRBJ2-2, with a weak D call TRBD2 (7 bases). The CDR3 has 14 amino acids. V was shortened by 4 bases and J by 6 bases, with 12 bases between the two germline ends. The germline gives CDR1 SGHAT, CDR2 FQNNGV. The CDR3 reads CASSSLRGPGELFF. In nucleotides, the CDR3 is TGTGCCAGCAGCTCCCTGCGGGGGCCCGGGGAGCTGTTTTTT.

The sample holds a few counts of this clone. The J gene is TRBJ1-1, the V gene TRBV3-1 (or the pseudogene TRBV3-2); no clear D gene. The germline V gene has CDR1 LGHDT and CDR2 YNNKEL (reference sequence). The V end was cut by 4 bases, the J end by 7 bases, with 10 bases between. The CDR3 is 12 residues long. As DNA, the CDR3 is TGTGCCAGCAGCCCAACCGGGCTTGAAGCTTTCTTT. Translating gives CASSPTGLEAFF.

The V and J genes are TRBV9 and TRBJ2-1; 9 nucleotides match TRBD2. With 0 bases clipped from V and 3 bases from J, the junction kept 4 bases outside the gene matches. The CDR3 runs to 16 residues. The germline V gene encodes CDR1 SGDLS and CDR2 YYNGEE. The CDR3, as DNA: TGTGCCAGCAGCGTAGGGCTAGCGGGAATCTACAATGAGCAGTTCTTC. Protein sequence: CASSVGLAGIYNEQFF.

V is TRBV18 and J is TRBJ1-6; 10 bases match TRBD1. Unmatched junction bases numbered 5, after V lost 2 bases and J lost 10 bases. CDR1 KGHSH and CDR2 LQKENI come from the germline V gene. This CDR3 has 15 residues. This chain's CDR3 is CASSPGTGAGSPLHF. DNA of the CDR3: TGTGCCAGCTCACCAGGGACAGGGGCTGGGTCACCCCTCCACTTT.

The chain is built from TRBV24-1 and TRBJ2-1; 8 nucleotides agree with TRBD2. The CDR3 loop spans 15 amino acids. V lost 2 bases to trimming and J lost 5 bases; unmatched junction nucleotides: 4. Germline CDR1 reads KGHDR; CDR2 reads SFDVKD. The CDR3 protein is CATSDSALADNEQFF. CDR3 DNA: TGTGCCACCAGTGATTCGGCACTAGCGGACAATGAGCAGTTCTTC.

The rearrangement links TRBV5-1 to TRBJ2-3; D is perhaps TRBD1 or TRBD2 (5 bases each). Trimming shortened V by 6 bases and J by 0 bases, and 14 bases separated the two germline ends. The CDR3 totals 15 residues. Germline assignment: CDR1 SGHRS and CDR2 YFSETQ. The chain's CDR3 is CASTPPRDSTDTQYF. CDR3 nucleotide sequence: TGCGCCAGCACCCCGCCCCGGGACAGCACAGATACGCAGTATTTT.

The J gene is TRBJ2-1, the V gene TRBV7-9; no firm D call. Trimming pared 4 bases from V and 8 bases from J, leaving 6 bases between. CDR3 length equals 11 residues. Per germline, CDR1 SEHNR and CDR2 FQNEAQ (reference sequence). The CDR3 region is CASSSNDEQFF. In DNA, the CDR3 is TGTGCCAGCAGCTCCAACGATGAGCAGTTCTTC.

The chain links TRBV19 to TRBJ1-2; weak D call: TRBD1 (6 bases). From germline, CDR1 is LNHDA and CDR2 SQIVND (reference sequence). The V gene lost 5 bases and the J gene lost 5 bases, with 18 bases spanning the gap. The CDR3 totals 15 residues. CDR3 sequence: CASSSHREGRYGYTF. CDR3 bases: TGTGCCAGTAGTTCCCACAGGGAGGGAAGGTATGGCTACACCTTC.